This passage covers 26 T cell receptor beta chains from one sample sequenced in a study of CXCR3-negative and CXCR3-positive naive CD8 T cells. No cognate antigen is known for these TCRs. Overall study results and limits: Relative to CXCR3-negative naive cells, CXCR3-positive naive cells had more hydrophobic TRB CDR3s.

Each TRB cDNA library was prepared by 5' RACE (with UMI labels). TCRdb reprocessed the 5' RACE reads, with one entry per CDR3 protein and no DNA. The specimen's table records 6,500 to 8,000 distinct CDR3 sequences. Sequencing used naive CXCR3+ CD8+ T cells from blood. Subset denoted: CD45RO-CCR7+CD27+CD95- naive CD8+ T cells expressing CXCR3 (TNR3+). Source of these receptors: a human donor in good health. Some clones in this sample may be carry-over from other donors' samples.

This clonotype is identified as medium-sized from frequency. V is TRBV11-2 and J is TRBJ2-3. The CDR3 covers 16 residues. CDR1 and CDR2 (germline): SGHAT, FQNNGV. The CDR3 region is CASSLEPSGGTDTQYF.

CDR3 in amino acids: CASSPGDGSSYEQYF. V gene TRBV18 combines with J gene TRBJ2-7; checking the TCRdb D call of TRBD1 is not possible without DNA. The CDR3 runs to 15 residues. Per the germline V gene, CDR1 is KGHSH and CDR2 is LQKENI.

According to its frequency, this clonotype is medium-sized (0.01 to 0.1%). This chain's CDR3 is CSARGVNTEAFF. The chain recombines TRBV20-1 with TRBJ1-1. Per germline, CDR1 DFQATT and CDR2 SNEGSKA (reference sequence). The CDR3 sequence is 12 residues long.

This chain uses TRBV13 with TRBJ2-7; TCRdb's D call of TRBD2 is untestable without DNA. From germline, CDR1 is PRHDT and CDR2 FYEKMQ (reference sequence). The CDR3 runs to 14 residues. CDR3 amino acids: CASSPGLAAYEQYF.

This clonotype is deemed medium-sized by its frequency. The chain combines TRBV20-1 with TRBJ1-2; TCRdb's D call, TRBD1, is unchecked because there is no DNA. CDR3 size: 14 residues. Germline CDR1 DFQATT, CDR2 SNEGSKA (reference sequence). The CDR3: CSAMGDSSFYGYTF.

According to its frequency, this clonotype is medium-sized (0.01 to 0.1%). The chain's CDR3 is CASSTPGNEQFF. The chain employs TRBV12-3 or TRBV12-4 and TRBJ2-1; lacking DNA, the TRBD1 call made by TCRdb goes unchecked. There are 12 residues in the CDR3.

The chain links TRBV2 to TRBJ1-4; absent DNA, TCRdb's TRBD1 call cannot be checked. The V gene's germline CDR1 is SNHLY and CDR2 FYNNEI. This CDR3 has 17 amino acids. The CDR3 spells CASSGGTELWTNEKLFF. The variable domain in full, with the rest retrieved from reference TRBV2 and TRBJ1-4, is EPEVTQTPSHQVTQMGQEVILRCVPISNHLYFYWYRQILGQKVEFLVSFYNNEISEKSEIFDDQFSVERPDGSNFTLKIRSTKLEDSAMYFCASSGGTELWTNEKLFFGSGTQLSVL.

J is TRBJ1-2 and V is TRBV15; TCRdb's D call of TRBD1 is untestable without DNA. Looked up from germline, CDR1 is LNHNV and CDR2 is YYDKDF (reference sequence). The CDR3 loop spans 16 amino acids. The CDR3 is CATSRGKTGGSDGYTF.

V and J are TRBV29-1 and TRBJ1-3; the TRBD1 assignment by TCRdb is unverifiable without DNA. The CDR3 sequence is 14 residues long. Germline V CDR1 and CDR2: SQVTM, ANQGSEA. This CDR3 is CSVTLSGAGNTIYF.

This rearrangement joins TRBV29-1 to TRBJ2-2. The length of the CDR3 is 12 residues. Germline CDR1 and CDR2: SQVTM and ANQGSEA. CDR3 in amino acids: CSVVRITGELFF.

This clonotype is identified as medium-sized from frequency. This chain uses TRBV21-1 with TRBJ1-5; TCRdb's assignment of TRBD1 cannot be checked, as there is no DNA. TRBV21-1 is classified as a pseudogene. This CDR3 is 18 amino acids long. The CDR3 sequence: CASSKGAPTADSDQPQHF.

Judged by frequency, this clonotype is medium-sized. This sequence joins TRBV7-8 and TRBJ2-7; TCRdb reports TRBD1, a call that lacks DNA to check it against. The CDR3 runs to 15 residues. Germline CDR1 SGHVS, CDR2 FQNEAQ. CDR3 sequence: CASSLVGGQIYEQYF.

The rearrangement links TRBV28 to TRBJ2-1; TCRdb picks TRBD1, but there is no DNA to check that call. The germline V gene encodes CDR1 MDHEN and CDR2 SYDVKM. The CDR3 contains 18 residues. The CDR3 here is CASSSITGTQASYNEQFF.

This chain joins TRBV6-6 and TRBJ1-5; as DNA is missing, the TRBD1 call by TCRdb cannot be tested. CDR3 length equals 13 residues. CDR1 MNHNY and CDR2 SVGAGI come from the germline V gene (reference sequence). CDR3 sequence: CATSYPGGQPQHF.

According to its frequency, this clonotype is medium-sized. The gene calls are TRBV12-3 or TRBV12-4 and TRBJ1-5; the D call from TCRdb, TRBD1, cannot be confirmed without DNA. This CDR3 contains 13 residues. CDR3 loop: CASSFPARGPQHF.

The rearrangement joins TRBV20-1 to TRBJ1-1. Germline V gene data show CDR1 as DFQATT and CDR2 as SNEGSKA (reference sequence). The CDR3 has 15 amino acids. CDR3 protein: CSAFPLGLANTEAFF.

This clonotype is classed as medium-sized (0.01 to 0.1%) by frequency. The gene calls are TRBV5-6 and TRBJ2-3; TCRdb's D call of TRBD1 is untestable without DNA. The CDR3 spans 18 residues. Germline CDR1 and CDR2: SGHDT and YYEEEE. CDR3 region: CASSLQHRTHYSTDTQYF.

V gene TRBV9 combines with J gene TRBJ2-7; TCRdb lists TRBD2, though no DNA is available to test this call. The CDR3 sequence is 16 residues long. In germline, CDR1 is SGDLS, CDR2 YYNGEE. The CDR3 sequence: CASSVVGLAGPYEQYF. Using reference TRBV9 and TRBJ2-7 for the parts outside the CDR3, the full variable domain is DSGVTQTPKHLITATGQRVTLRCSPRSGDLSVYWYQQSLDQGLQFLIQYYNGEERAKGNILERFSAQQFPDLHSELNLSSLELGDSALYFCASSVVGLAGPYEQYFGPGTRLTVT.

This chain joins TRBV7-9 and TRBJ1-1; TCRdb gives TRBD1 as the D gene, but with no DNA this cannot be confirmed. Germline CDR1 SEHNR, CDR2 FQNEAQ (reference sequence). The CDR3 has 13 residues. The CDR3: CASSLSYQGEAFF.

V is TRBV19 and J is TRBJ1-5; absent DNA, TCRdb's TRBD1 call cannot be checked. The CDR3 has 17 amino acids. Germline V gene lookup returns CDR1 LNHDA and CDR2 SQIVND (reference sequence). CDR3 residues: CASTQGTGSYSNQPQHF.

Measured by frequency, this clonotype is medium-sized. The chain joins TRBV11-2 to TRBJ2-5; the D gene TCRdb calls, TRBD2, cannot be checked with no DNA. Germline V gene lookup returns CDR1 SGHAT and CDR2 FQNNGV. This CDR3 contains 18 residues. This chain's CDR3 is CASSPPGLAGGQRETQYF.

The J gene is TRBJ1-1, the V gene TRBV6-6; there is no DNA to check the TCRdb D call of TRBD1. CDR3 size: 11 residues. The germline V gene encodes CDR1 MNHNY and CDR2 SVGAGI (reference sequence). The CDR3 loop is CASSQGAEAFF.

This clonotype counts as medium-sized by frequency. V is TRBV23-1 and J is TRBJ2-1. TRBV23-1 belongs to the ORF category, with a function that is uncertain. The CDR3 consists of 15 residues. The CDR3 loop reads CASRRTRYLVYEQFF.

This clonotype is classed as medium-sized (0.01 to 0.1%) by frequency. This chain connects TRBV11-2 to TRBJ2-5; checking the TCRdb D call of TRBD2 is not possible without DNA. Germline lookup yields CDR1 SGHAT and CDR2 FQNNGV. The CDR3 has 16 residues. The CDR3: CASSLDLAGGPETQYF.

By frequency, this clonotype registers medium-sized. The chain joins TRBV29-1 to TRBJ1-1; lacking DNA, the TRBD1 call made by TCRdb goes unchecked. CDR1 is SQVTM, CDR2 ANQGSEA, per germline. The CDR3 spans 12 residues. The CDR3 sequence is CSVEQGNTEAFF.

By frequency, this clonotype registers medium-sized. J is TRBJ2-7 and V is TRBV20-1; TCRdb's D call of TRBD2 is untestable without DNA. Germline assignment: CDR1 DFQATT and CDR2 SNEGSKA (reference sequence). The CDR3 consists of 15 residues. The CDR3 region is CSAMTSGLHSYEQYF.